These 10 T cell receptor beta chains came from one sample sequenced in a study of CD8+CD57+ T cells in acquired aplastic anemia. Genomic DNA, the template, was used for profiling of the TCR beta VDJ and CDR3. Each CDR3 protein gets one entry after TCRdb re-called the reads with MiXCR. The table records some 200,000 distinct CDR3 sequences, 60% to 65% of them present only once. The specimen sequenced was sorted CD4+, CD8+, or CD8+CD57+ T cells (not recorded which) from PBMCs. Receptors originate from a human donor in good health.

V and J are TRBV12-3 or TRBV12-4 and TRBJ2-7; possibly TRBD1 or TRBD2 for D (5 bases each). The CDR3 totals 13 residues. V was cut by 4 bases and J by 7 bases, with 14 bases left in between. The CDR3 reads CASSSGRLKEQYF. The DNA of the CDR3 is TGTGCCAGCAGTTCGGGACGCCTGAAGGAGCAGTACTTC.

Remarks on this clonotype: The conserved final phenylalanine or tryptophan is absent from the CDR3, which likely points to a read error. CDR3 nucleotides: TGTGCCACCAGTGATGCCGTCGGGCACAGCACCTACGAGCAGTACTCC. Protein product: CATSDAVGHSTYEQYS. V and J are TRBV24-1 and TRBJ2-7; D uncertain. Trimming removed 3 bases from V and 2 bases from J, with 16 bases in between. This CDR3 has 16 residues. Germline assignment: CDR1 KGHDR and CDR2 SFDVKD.

This CDR3 reads CSVAGTVGETQYF. In DNA form, the CDR3 reads TGCAGCGTTGCGGGGACAGTGGGAGAGACCCAGTACTTC. This sequence joins TRBV29-1 and TRBJ2-5; 7 bases map to TRBD1. The CDR3 runs 13 residues. With 4 bases clipped from V and 4 bases from J, the junction kept 6 bases outside the gene matches. CDR1 is SQVTM, CDR2 ANQGSEA, per germline.

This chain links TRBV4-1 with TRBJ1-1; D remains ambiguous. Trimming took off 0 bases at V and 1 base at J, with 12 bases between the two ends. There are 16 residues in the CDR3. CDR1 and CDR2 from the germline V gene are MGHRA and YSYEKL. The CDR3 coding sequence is TGCGCCAGCAGCCAAGAACCCACTAGGGCGAACACTGAAGCTTTCTTT. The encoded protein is CASSQEPTRANTEAFF.

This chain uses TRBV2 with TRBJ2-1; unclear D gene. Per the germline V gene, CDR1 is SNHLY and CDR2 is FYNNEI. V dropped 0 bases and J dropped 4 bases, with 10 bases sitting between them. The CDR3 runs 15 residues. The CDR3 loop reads CASSEARPAYNEQFF. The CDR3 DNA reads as TGTGCCAGCAGTGAAGCGCGGCCAGCGTACAATGAGCAGTTCTTC.

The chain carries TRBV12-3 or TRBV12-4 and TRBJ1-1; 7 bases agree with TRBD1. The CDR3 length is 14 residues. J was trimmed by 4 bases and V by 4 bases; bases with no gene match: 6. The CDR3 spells CASSSGGGGTEAFF. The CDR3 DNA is TGTGCCAGCAGTTCAGGGGGGGGGGGCACTGAAGCTTTCTTT.

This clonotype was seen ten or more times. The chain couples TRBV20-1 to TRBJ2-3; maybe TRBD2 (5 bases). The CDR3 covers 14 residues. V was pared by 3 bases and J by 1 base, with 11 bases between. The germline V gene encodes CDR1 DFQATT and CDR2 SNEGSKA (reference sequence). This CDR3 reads CSAREVVGTDTQYF. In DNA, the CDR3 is TGCAGTGCTAGGGAGGTAGTGGGCACAGATACGCAGTATTTT.

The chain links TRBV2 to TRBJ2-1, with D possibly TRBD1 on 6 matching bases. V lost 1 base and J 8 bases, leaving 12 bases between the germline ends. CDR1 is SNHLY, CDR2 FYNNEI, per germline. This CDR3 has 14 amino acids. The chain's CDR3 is CASSEGYRVDEQFF. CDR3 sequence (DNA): TGTGCCAGCAGTGAAGGGTACAGGGTCGATGAGCAGTTCTTC.

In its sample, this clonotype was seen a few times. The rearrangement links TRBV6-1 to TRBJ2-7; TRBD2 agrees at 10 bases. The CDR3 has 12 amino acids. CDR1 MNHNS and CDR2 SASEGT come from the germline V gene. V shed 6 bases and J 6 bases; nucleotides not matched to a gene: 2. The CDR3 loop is CASRGLALEQYF. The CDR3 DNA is TGTGCCAGCAGGGGACTAGCGCTCGAGCAGTACTTC.

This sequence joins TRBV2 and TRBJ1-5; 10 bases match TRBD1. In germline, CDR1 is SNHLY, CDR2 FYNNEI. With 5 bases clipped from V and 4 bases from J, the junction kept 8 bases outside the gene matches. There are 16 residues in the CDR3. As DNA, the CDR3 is TGTGCCAGCAGTTCCTTGGGACAGGGGCCGAATCAGCCCCAGCATTTT. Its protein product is CASSSLGQGPNQPQHF.